A single sample is the source of the 25 T cell receptor beta chains below, sequenced in a study of OX40 agonist ivuxolimab in advanced cancers. Library prep was done by the immunoSEQ multiplex PCR assay. This immuneACCESS table, as held by TCRdb, lists in-frame sequences with V and J called but not all clones. Of the missing ones, under half trace to an unresolved V gene in checked studies; the others have no known cause. This sample lists 82,000 or so clones; more than 70% were detected once. The biggest ten clones account for approximately 2.3% of the sample. The sample here was CD4+ or CD8+ T cells sorted from blood, taken in a trial of the OX40 agonist ivuxolimab. These receptors all stem from an adult with an advanced solid tumor such as melanoma, head and neck, liver or kidney cancer.

The rearrangement links TRBV29-1 to TRBJ1-2, with TRBD1 matching over 8 bases. Germline CDR1 SQVTM, CDR2 ANQGSEA. This CDR3 has 12 amino acids. Trimming removed 4 bases from V and 7 bases from J; junction bases left unmatched: 5. The CDR3 DNA follows: TGCAGCGTTGGGGAGACAGGGGCTGGCTACACCTTC. Translating it yields CSVGETGAGYTF.

The chain recombines TRBV5-4 with TRBJ1-2; D uncertain. Looked up from germline, CDR1 is SGHNT and CDR2 is YYREEE (reference sequence). Trimming removed 6 bases from V and 3 bases from J, with 15 bases in between. This CDR3 contains 14 residues. Here the CDR3 reads CASTFPGSDYGYTF. In DNA, the CDR3 is TGTGCCAGCACCTTTCCGGGGAGCGACTATGGCTACACCTTC.

This chain uses TRBV5-4 with TRBJ2-4; perhaps D is TRBD1 or TRBD2 (5 bases each). The CDR3 contains 15 residues. The ends were cut back, 5 bases at V and 2 bases at J, with 14 bases in the middle. Germline loops: CDR1 SGHNT, CDR2 YYREEE (reference sequence). CDR3: CASSPRGVTKNIQYF. CDR3 DNA sequence: TGTGCCAGCAGTCCGAGAGGGGTGACCAAAAACATTCAGTACTTC.

The V call is TRBV7-6, the J call TRBJ2-5; TRBD2 agrees at 11 bases. Unmatched junction bases numbered 10, after V lost 1 base and J lost 3 bases. Germline V lookup: CDR1 SGHVS, CDR2 FNYEAQ. The length of the CDR3 is 18 residues. The CDR3 nucleotides read TGTGCCAGCAGCTTAGTACCGGCTAGCGGGGGGCCCAAAGAGACCCAGTACTTC. This codes for CASSLVPASGGPKETQYF.

The chain is built from TRBV5-1 and TRBJ2-7, with 13 bases matching TRBD2. From germline, CDR1 is SGHRS and CDR2 YFSETQ. The CDR3 extends over 17 amino acids. After removal of 4 bases from V and 1 base from J, the junction contained 8 bases not matched to a gene. CDR3: CASSGGLAGVTSYEQYF. CDR3 sequence (DNA): TGCGCCAGCAGCGGAGGACTAGCGGGGGTCACATCCTACGAGCAGTACTTC.

The chain couples TRBV2 to TRBJ1-2, with D uncertain. Germline-derived CDR1 and CDR2 are SNHLY and FYNNEI. The CDR3 runs to 13 residues. V shed 7 bases and J shed 3 bases, with 12 bases lying between them. The CDR3 loop reads CASTGEAYYGYTF. CDR3 coding DNA: TGTGCCAGCACAGGCGAGGCTTACTATGGCTACACCTTC.

The genes are TRBV4-1 and TRBJ2-2; 12 bases map to TRBD2. This CDR3 is built from 17 residues. The J segment lost 5 bases and the V segment lost 0 bases, leaving 4 bases of the junction unmatched. The germline V gene encodes CDR1 MGHRA and CDR2 YSYEKL. The CDR3 DNA is TGCGCCAGCAGCCAAGAAGGCCTAGCGGGGGGGACCGGGGAGCTGTTTTTT. This codes for CASSQEGLAGGTGELFF.

This clone was observed a single time. J is TRBJ2-2 and V is TRBV19; TRBD1 matches at 7 bases. CDR3 length equals 15 residues. Trimming removed 10 bases from V and 3 bases from J; junction bases left unmatched: 11. The V gene's germline CDR1 is LNHDA and CDR2 SQIVND (reference sequence). CDR3 sequence: CATGKGAGYTGELFF. The CDR3 DNA is TGTGCCACCGGAAAGGGGGCCGGTTACACCGGGGAGCTGTTTTTT.

The rearrangement links TRBV9 to TRBJ1-3; 10 bases line up with TRBD1. The CDR3 length is 15 residues. V trimming: 0 bases; J trimming: 4 bases; junction bases outside the gene matches: 1. Germline V gene lookup returns CDR1 SGDLS and CDR2 YYNGEE. CDR3 sequence reads: CASSVEGQGGNTIYF. DNA for the CDR3: TGTGCCAGCAGCGTAGAGGGACAGGGGGGAAACACCATATATTTT.

V and J are TRBV9 and TRBJ1-4; D possibly corresponds to TRBD1 (6 bases). Per the germline V gene, CDR1 is SGDLS and CDR2 is YYNGEE. V was clipped by 3 bases and J by 5 bases, with 14 bases between them. CDR3 size: 15 residues. This CDR3 reads CASSATGLMNEKLFF. In DNA, the CDR3 is TGTGCCAGCAGCGCCACAGGGCTGATGAATGAAAAACTGTTTTTT.

The chain combines TRBV28 with TRBJ2-1, with D maybe TRBD1 (6 bases). The CDR3 loop spans 14 amino acids. Trimming took off 6 bases at V and 1 base at J, with 10 bases between the two ends. Germline values: CDR1 MDHEN, CDR2 SYDVKM. This CDR3 reads CASSEQGSYNEQFF. The CDR3 region has the DNA TGTGCCAGCAGCGAACAGGGTTCCTACAATGAGCAGTTCTTC.

This clone was seen once. The chain uses TRBV7-9 and TRBJ1-5; no definite D call. Deletions cut 5 bases from V and 4 bases from J, with 9 bases between. The CDR3 length is 13 residues. CDR1 is SEHNR, CDR2 FQNEAQ, per germline (reference sequence). CDR3 sequence reads: CASSPDGNQPQHF. The CDR3, as DNA: TGTGCCAGCAGCCCGGACGGGAATCAGCCCCAGCATTTT.

The V and J genes are TRBV5-6 and TRBJ2-1; D may be TRBD1 (6 bases). The germline V gene encodes CDR1 SGHDT and CDR2 YYEEEE. The CDR3 is 18 residues long. Between the trimmed V and J ends, which lost 3 bases and 4 bases, there was a span of 23 bases. CDR3 nucleotides: TGTGCCAGCAGCTCCTTCAAACAGGGCGGGTTGAAGTACAATGAGCAGTTCTTC. It specifies CASSSFKQGGLKYNEQFF.

J is TRBJ2-7 and V is TRBV11-2; D is perhaps TRBD1 (6 bases). The length of the CDR3 is 15 residues. From germline, CDR1 is SGHAT and CDR2 FQNNGV. Trimming removed 5 bases at V and 2 bases at J, with 16 bases between. The CDR3 reads CASSPAGTLAYEQYF. The CDR3 DNA follows: TGTGCCAGCAGCCCCGCCGGGACATTGGCCTACGAGCAGTACTTC.

The count of this clone is one. The J gene is TRBJ1-2, the V gene TRBV11-2; unclear D gene. The V gene lost 4 bases and the J gene lost 3 bases, with 9 bases spanning the gap. Germline values: CDR1 SGHAT, CDR2 FQNNGV. This CDR3 comprises 13 residues. The CDR3 nucleotides are TGTGCCAGCAGCTCGGACGGTTACTATGGCTACACCTTC. Its translation is CASSSDGYYGYTF.

V is TRBV2 and J is TRBJ1-4; 8 bases are a match to TRBD1. In germline, CDR1 is SNHLY, CDR2 FYNNEI. This CDR3 is 14 amino acids long. Trimming removed 3 bases from V and 6 bases from J; junction bases left unmatched: 3. Here the CDR3 DNA reads TGTGCCAGCAGTGACAGGGGGCTTGATGAAAAACTGTTTTTT. Translating gives CASSDRGLDEKLFF.

This chain links TRBV30 with TRBJ2-1; 16 positions match TRBD2. The V and J ends lost 7 bases and 9 bases, in that order; junction bases with no gene match: 9. CDR3 length: 15 amino acids. Germline CDR1 GTSNPN, CDR2 SVGIG (reference sequence). The DNA for the CDR3 is TGTGCCTTTCAGGGACTAGCGGGGGGGCGAGGTGAGCAGTTCTTC. This translates into CAFQGLAGGRGEQFF.

The chain recombines TRBV28 with TRBJ1-4; 7 bases line up with TRBD1. V trimming: 6 bases; J trimming: 8 bases; junction bases outside the gene matches: 15. The germline V gene has CDR1 MDHEN and CDR2 SYDVKM. CDR3 length equals 16 residues. Here the CDR3 reads CASSLIQGQGEEKLFF. The CDR3 bases are TGTGCCAGCAGCCTAATACAGGGGCAGGGGGAGGAAAAACTGTTTTTT.

The genes are TRBV6-4 and TRBJ2-1; 14 positions agree with TRBD2. This CDR3 comprises 16 residues. Germline V gives CDR1 MRHNA, CDR2 SNTAGT. Losses at the gene ends were 2 bases for V and 6 bases for J; bases not matched to a gene: 3. CDR3 in amino acids: CASSDGGLAGVNEQFF. For the CDR3, the DNA is TGTGCCAGCAGTGACGGGGGACTAGCGGGAGTCAATGAGCAGTTCTTC.

This chain joins TRBV4-2 and TRBJ2-1; 7 bases are a match to TRBD1. The trim removed 0 bases at V and 12 bases at J, leaving 5 bases unmatched. Germline lookup yields CDR1 LGHNA and CDR2 YNFKEQ. CDR3 length: 13 amino acids. The CDR3 is CASSQETQGWQFF. Here the CDR3 DNA reads TGTGCCAGCAGCCAAGAGACACAGGGGTGGCAGTTCTTC.

The chain's CDR3 is CASSYSFQGAGEKLFF. The CDR3 DNA reads as TGTGCCAGCAGTTACTCCTTCCAGGGGGCAGGGGAAAAACTGTTTTTT. The chain couples TRBV6-5 to TRBJ1-4; TRBD1 agrees at 8 bases. The CDR3 totals 16 residues. V trimming: 0 bases; J trimming: 8 bases; junction bases outside the gene matches: 8. Germline V CDR1 and CDR2: MNHEY, SVGAGI.

This chain uses TRBV10-1 with TRBJ2-7, with D perhaps assigned TRBD1 or TRBD2 (5 bases each). This CDR3 comprises 14 residues. Germline CDR1 and CDR2: WNHNN and SYGVQD (reference sequence). V shed 7 bases and J shed 1 base, with 14 bases lying between them. For the CDR3, the DNA is TGCGCCAGCAATCCCGGGACCAATTCCTACGAGCAGTACTTC. Translation gives CASNPGTNSYEQYF.

The V call is TRBV7-3, the J call TRBJ2-5; 7 positions match TRBD1. This CDR3 comprises 14 residues. V shed 4 bases, J shed 1 base, and the junction held 3 bases outside the gene matches. Germline lookup yields CDR1 SGHTA and CDR2 FQGTGA. CDR3 region: CASSSTGPQETQYF. CDR3 in DNA: TGTGCCAGCAGCTCGACAGGGCCCCAAGAGACCCAGTACTTC.

The V gene is TRBV6-6, the J gene TRBJ2-4, with TRBD2 identical over 7 bases. Germline CDR1 and CDR2: MNHNY and SVGAGI (reference sequence). The CDR3 is 16 amino acids. J gave up 4 bases and V 2 bases, and 8 bases lay outside the gene matches. The CDR3, as DNA: TGTGCCAGCAGTTACCCCTCGGGGAGGGAAAAAAACATTCAGTACTTC. Its protein product is CASSYPSGREKNIQYF.

This rearrangement joins TRBV29-1 to TRBJ1-6; D unresolved. This CDR3 is 12 amino acids long. Trimming stripped 4 bases from V and 7 bases from J, with 8 bases between. Germline CDR1 is SQVTM and CDR2 is ANQGSEA. CDR3 residues: CSVGNPNSPLHF. CDR3 bases: TGCAGCGTTGGGAACCCCAATTCACCCCTCCACTTT.